The 30 T cell receptor beta chains given below trace back to one sample, sequenced in a study of blood T cell repertoires in COVID-19. Measured with immunoSEQ multiplex PCR; TCRdb has only the in-frame clones, and not every one. The sample shows hundreds of thousands of clones, approximately 84% of them seen only once. Input material: PBMCs or T cells enriched from blood (not recorded which). These receptors were taken from a man in his late teens or twenties who had recovered from COVID-19.

This clone was detected once. The chain links TRBV24-1 to TRBJ2-5, with a tentative D call TRBD1 (5 bases). V gave up 3 bases and J gave up 5 bases, with 15 bases separating them. Germline V gene sequence: CDR1 KGHDR, CDR2 SFDVKD. This CDR3 has 15 amino acids. CDR3 nucleotides: TGTGCCACCAGTGATGCCAGGGAACCCGCGGAGACCCAGTACTTC. Translation: CATSDAREPAETQYF.

The genes are TRBV5-4 and TRBJ1-1; D perhaps matches TRBD1 (5 bases). This CDR3 has 14 residues. Trimming removed 4 bases at V and 2 bases at J, with 12 bases between. Per the germline V gene, CDR1 is SGHNT and CDR2 is YYREEE (reference sequence). The CDR3 sequence is CASSTRQLNTEAFF. The CDR3 DNA follows: TGTGCCAGCAGCACCCGACAGCTAAACACTGAAGCTTTCTTT.

The genes are TRBV3-1 (or the pseudogene TRBV3-2) and TRBJ2-5; 9 bases align to TRBD2. Per the germline V gene, CDR1 is LGHDT and CDR2 is YNNKEL (reference sequence). The CDR3 has 18 residues. With 0 bases clipped from V and 4 bases from J, the junction kept 12 bases outside the gene matches. This chain's CDR3 is CASSQERLGSGSGETQYF. The CDR3 DNA sequence: TGTGCCAGCAGCCAAGAACGGTTAGGTAGCGGGAGTGGAGAGACCCAGTACTTC.

V and J are TRBV7-8 and TRBJ1-5; the D is unclear. The V gene lost 1 base and the J gene lost 3 bases, with 7 bases spanning the gap. The CDR3 contains 14 residues. CDR1 and CDR2 from the germline V gene are SGHVS and FQNEAQ. The CDR3 here is CASSLVLANQPQHF. The CDR3 bases are TGTGCCAGCAGCTTAGTGCTGGCCAATCAGCCCCAGCATTTT.

The chain has TRBV6-5 and TRBJ1-2; 7 nucleotides align to TRBD1. V dropped 6 bases and J dropped 3; count of bases not matched to a gene: 10. CDR3 size: 15 residues. Germline V gene sequence: CDR1 MNHEY, CDR2 SVGAGI. The CDR3 loop is CASRVHRDRDYGYTF. The CDR3 DNA reads as TGTGCCAGCAGGGTCCACAGGGACAGAGACTATGGCTACACCTTC.

This clone was seen once. The genes are TRBV7-9 and TRBJ1-1; 8 bases map to TRBD1. The CDR3 covers 15 residues. The V gene's germline CDR1 is SEHNR and CDR2 FQNEAQ (reference sequence). The V gene end was trimmed by 4 bases and the J gene end by 1 base; junction bases not matched to a gene: 5. CDR3 nucleotide sequence: TGTGCCAGCAGCTCTTCCGGGACAGGGAACACTGAAGCTTTCTTT. It encodes CASSSSGTGNTEAFF.

The genes are TRBV19 and TRBJ1-2, with 9 bases lining up with TRBD1. This CDR3 comprises 18 residues. Germline values: CDR1 LNHDA, CDR2 SQIVND (reference sequence). The ends lost 3 bases at V and 7 bases at J; junction bases unmatched: 18. This CDR3 reads CASSIDLPSGTGSGGYTF. The CDR3 coding sequence is TGTGCCAGTAGTATTGACCTGCCCTCCGGGACAGGGAGTGGTGGCTACACCTTC.

This clone was seen only a few times. This sequence joins TRBV18 and TRBJ2-3, with D unclear. This CDR3 contains 13 residues. Per germline, CDR1 KGHSH and CDR2 LQKENI. V lost 5 bases and J lost 0, with 6 bases in between. CDR3: CASSSSSTDTQYF. CDR3 nucleotides: TGTGCCAGCTCATCCTCTAGCACAGATACGCAGTATTTT.

The V call is TRBV18, the J call TRBJ1-1, with 7 bases identical to TRBD1. Unmatched junction bases numbered 6, after V lost 0 bases and J lost 8 bases. The CDR3 sequence is 14 residues long. CDR1 and CDR2 (germline): KGHSH, LQKENI. CDR3 residues: CASSPPAGGSEAFF. CDR3 nucleotides: TGTGCCAGCTCACCACCGGCAGGGGGTAGCGAAGCTTTCTTT.

This chain connects TRBV14 to TRBJ2-2, with D tentatively TRBD2 (5 bases). Germline loops: CDR1 SGHDN, CDR2 FVKESK. Deletions cut 4 bases from V and 6 bases from J, with 12 bases between. This CDR3 has 14 residues. CDR3 sequence reads: CASSRRTLAGELFF. DNA for the CDR3: TGTGCCAGCAGCCGACGGACTCTAGCCGGGGAGCTGTTTTTT.

This chain uses TRBV25-1 with TRBJ1-1; 12 nucleotides line up with TRBD1. The V and J ends lost 10 bases and 2 bases, in that order; junction bases with no gene match: 2. Germline loops: CDR1 MGHDK, CDR2 SYGVNS. The CDR3 totals 13 residues. Written as DNA, the CDR3 is TGTGCCATCGGGACAGGGGGCAACACTGAAGCTTTCTTT. Its protein product is CAIGTGGNTEAFF.

Here the CDR3 DNA reads TGCGCCAGCAGCTTGGGAAAAATAGCGGGGGTGGAGACCCAGTACTTC. It codes for CASSLGKIAGVETQYF. V gene TRBV5-1 combines with J gene TRBJ2-5, with TRBD2 identical over 9 bases. In germline, CDR1 is SGHRS, CDR2 YFSETQ. The V segment lost 0 bases and the J segment 5 bases; nucleotides outside the gene matches: 8. The CDR3 loop spans 16 amino acids.

This clone was detected once. The rearrangement joins TRBV7-8 to TRBJ2-7; D may be TRBD2 (5 bases). V shed 6 bases and J shed 0 bases, with 18 bases lying between them. CDR1 and CDR2 (germline): SGHVS, FQNEAQ. This CDR3 is 16 amino acids long. CDR3 in amino acids: CASSPRESGSSYEQYF. As DNA, the CDR3 is TGTGCCAGCAGTCCAAGAGAGAGCGGCAGCTCCTACGAGCAGTACTTC.

The J gene is TRBJ1-3, the V gene TRBV19; TRBD1 might be the D (5 bases). CDR1 is LNHDA, CDR2 SQIVND, per germline (reference sequence). Trimming removed 4 bases at V and 0 bases at J, with 10 bases between. The CDR3 sequence is 15 residues long. The CDR3 region is CASSKPTVSGNTIYF. The DNA for the CDR3 is TGTGCCAGTAGTAAACCGACAGTCTCTGGAAACACCATATATTTT.

V and J are TRBV5-1 and TRBJ2-5; 9 nucleotides match TRBD2. This CDR3 is 16 amino acids long. V trimming: 3 bases; J trimming: 2 bases; junction bases outside the gene matches: 8. Germline V CDR1 and CDR2: SGHRS, YFSETQ. As DNA, the CDR3 is TGCGCCAGCAGCTCTCTTGGTAGCGGGGGACAAGAGACCCAGTACTTC. Translating it yields CASSSLGSGGQETQYF.

The chain combines TRBV6-5 with TRBJ1-1; 7 bases match TRBD1. Germline CDR1 is MNHEY and CDR2 is SVGAGI. The CDR3 is made up of 13 amino acids. The V gene end was trimmed by 6 bases and the J gene end by 4 bases; junction bases not matched to a gene: 5. CDR3 protein: CASRTGVSTEAFF. The CDR3 nucleotides read TGTGCCAGCAGAACAGGGGTGAGCACTGAAGCTTTCTTT.

The chain joins TRBV3-1 (or the pseudogene TRBV3-2) to TRBJ2-1, with 7 bases that match TRBD1. Germline CDR1 is LGHDT and CDR2 is YNNKEL (reference sequence). Trimming removed 4 bases from V and 0 bases from J; junction bases left unmatched: 0. CDR3 size: 14 residues. The CDR3 DNA sequence: TGTGCCAGCAGCCGGGACAGCTCCTACAATGAGCAGTTCTTC. Translated, it gives CASSRDSSYNEQFF.

The gene calls are TRBV5-1 and TRBJ1-4; 9 bases align to TRBD1. Germline loops: CDR1 SGHRS, CDR2 YFSETQ. The CDR3 totals 15 residues. V lost 4 bases and J lost 6; bases outside the gene matches: 7. CDR3 coding DNA: TGCGCCAGCAGCGCGTACAGGGGGCGGGATGAAAAACTGTTTTTT. This translates into CASSAYRGRDEKLFF.

This chain connects TRBV29-1 to TRBJ1-4; 7 nucleotides agree with TRBD1. The CDR3 consists of 13 residues. Germline V lookup: CDR1 SQVTM, CDR2 ANQGSEA. V was clipped by 8 bases and J by 6 bases; unmatched bases: 9. As DNA, the CDR3 is TGCAGCTACTCGACAGGGTGGGATGAAAAACTGTTTTTT. Translating it yields CSYSTGWDEKLFF.

The J gene is TRBJ1-5, the V gene TRBV5-1; 7 bases align to TRBD1. Germline CDR1 and CDR2: SGHRS and YFSETQ. Trimming cost V 0 bases and J 2 bases; bases outside gene matches: 2. CDR3 length: 15 amino acids. The DNA for the CDR3 is TGCGCCAGCAGCTTGGGTACAGGGGGCAATCAGCCCCAGCATTTT. Translated: CASSLGTGGNQPQHF.

This rearrangement joins TRBV7-9 to TRBJ2-1, with D tentatively TRBD2 (5 bases). This CDR3 region has 15 residues. Germline loops: CDR1 SEHNR, CDR2 FQNEAQ (reference sequence). V was cut by 3 bases and J by 1 base, with 10 bases left in between. CDR3 residues: CASSFDRGSYNEQFF. The CDR3 bases are TGTGCCAGCAGCTTCGACCGGGGTTCCTACAATGAGCAGTTCTTC.

This clone appeared once. Other DNA sequences of this sample code for an identical CDR3. The chain links TRBV19 to TRBJ1-5, with D hard to call. Per the germline V gene, CDR1 is LNHDA and CDR2 is SQIVND (reference sequence). Trimming pared 3 bases from V and 2 bases from J, leaving 5 bases between. The CDR3 length is 13 residues. The CDR3 sequence: CASSITGNQPQHF. CDR3 DNA sequence: TGTGCCAGTAGTATTACGGGCAATCAGCCCCAGCATTTT. The variable domain in full, with the rest retrieved from reference TRBV19 and TRBJ1-5, is DGGITQSPKYLFRKEGQNVTLSCEQNLNHDAMYWYRQDPGQGLRLIYYSQIVNDFQKGDIAEGYSVSREKKESFPLTVTSAQKNPTAFYLCASSITGNQPQHFGDGTRLSIL.

The V call is TRBV27, the J call TRBJ1-2; TRBD1 matches 7 bases. The CDR3 contains 15 residues. The trim removed 2 bases at V and 4 bases at J, leaving 7 bases unmatched. CDR1 and CDR2 (germline): MNHEY, SMNVEV (reference sequence). DNA for the CDR3: TGTGCCAGCAGTTTAAACTCTGCAGGGGGCTATGGCTACACCTTC. Protein: CASSLNSAGGYGYTF.

This chain joins TRBV11-3 and TRBJ2-1; TRBD2 agrees at 10 bases. Germline V gene lookup returns CDR1 SGHNT and CDR2 YENEEA. J lost 5 bases, V lost 5 bases, and 3 bases had no gene match. This CDR3 is built from 14 residues. The CDR3 protein is CASSPGLADNEQFF. The CDR3 DNA sequence: TGTGCCAGCAGCCCCGGACTAGCGGACAATGAGCAGTTCTTC. Full variable domain (outside the CDR3, taken from reference TRBV11-3 and TRBJ2-1): EAGVVQSPRYKIIEKKQPVAFWCNPISGHNTLYWYLQNLGQGPELLIRYENEEAVDDSQLPKDRFSAERLKGVDSTLKIQPAELGDSAVYLCASSPGLADNEQFFGPGTRLTVL.

This chain connects TRBV13 to TRBJ1-1; unclear D gene. V was clipped by 8 bases and J by 6 bases, with 19 bases between them. Germline assignment: CDR1 PRHDT and CDR2 FYEKMQ (reference sequence). This CDR3 has 14 amino acids. The CDR3 sequence: CASAEPGTEAEAFF. The CDR3 coding sequence is TGTGCCAGCGCCGAACCGGGTACCGAGGCTGAAGCTTTCTTT. The full variable domain, in which reference TRBV13 and TRBJ1-1 provide the parts outside the CDR3, is AAGVIQSPRHLIKEKRETATLKCYPIPRHDTVYWYQQGPGQDPQFLISFYEKMQSDKGSIPDRFSAQQFSDYHSELNMSSLELGDSALYFCASAEPGTEAEAFFGQGTRLTVV.

The chain joins TRBV3-1 (or the pseudogene TRBV3-2) to TRBJ2-2; possibly TRBD2 for D (5 bases). There are 12 residues in the CDR3. CDR1 LGHDT and CDR2 YNNKEL come from the germline V gene (reference sequence). Deletions cut 4 bases from V and 7 bases from J, with 7 bases between. The CDR3 sequence is CASSPAGGELFF. In DNA, the CDR3 is TGTGCCAGCAGCCCGGCGGGCGGGGAGCTGTTTTTT.

This clone was picked up a small number of times. The rearrangement joins TRBV5-1 to TRBJ2-7; possible D gene TRBD1, 6 bases. The CDR3 has 16 residues. V lost 1 base and J lost 2, with 16 bases in between. The germline gives CDR1 SGHRS, CDR2 YFSETQ. The CDR3 DNA sequence: TGCGCCAGCAGCTTGTCCCTAGACAGGCAACCCTACGAGCAGTACTTC. Residues: CASSLSLDRQPYEQYF.

This chain links TRBV19 with TRBJ2-7; TRBD2 agrees at 7 bases. The CDR3 length is 13 residues. Germline CDR1 reads LNHDA; CDR2 reads SQIVND (reference sequence). V was pared by 5 bases and J by 3 bases, with 4 bases of the junction left unmatched. CDR3 region: CASSPREVYEQYF. DNA of the CDR3: TGTGCCAGTAGTCCTCGGGAGGTCTACGAGCAGTACTTC.

The chain recombines TRBV12-5 with TRBJ2-1; the D is unclear. V lost 0 bases, J lost 3 bases, and 3 bases lay in between. This CDR3 spans 13 amino acids. The V gene's germline CDR1 is LGHNT and CDR2 FRNRAP. The CDR3 sequence is CASGLVLYNEQFF. In DNA, the CDR3 is TGTGCTAGTGGTTTGGTCCTCTACAATGAGCAGTTCTTC.

CDR3 in DNA: TGTGCCAGCAGCTTAGGGACAGGGGTTGGAACTGAAGCTTTCTTT. Encoded protein: CASSLGTGVGTEAFF. The chain combines TRBV7-6 with TRBJ1-1, with 9 bases aligning to TRBD1. V lost 1 base, J lost 5 bases, and 5 bases stayed unmatched. Germline CDR1 SGHVS, CDR2 FNYEAQ. CDR3 length: 15 residues.